Following are 12 T cell receptor beta chains from one sample sequenced in a study of blood T cell repertoires in COVID-19. Using immunoSEQ multiplex PCR, the repertoire was profiled, and TCRdb retains in-frame clones only, with some absent. The table includes about 130,000 clones, more than 85% detected once. Material for sequencing was peripheral blood. The receptors shown here come from a man aged 60 to 75 with COVID-19, enrolled during active disease.

V gene TRBV19 combines with J gene TRBJ2-1, with 11 bases aligning to TRBD2. The J segment lost 4 bases and the V segment lost 3 bases, leaving 2 bases of the junction unmatched. From germline, CDR1 is LNHDA and CDR2 SQIVND (reference sequence). This CDR3 spans 15 amino acids. The CDR3 DNA is TGTGCCAGTAGTATGACTAGCGGGGATTACAATGAGCAGTTCTTC. Its protein product is CASSMTSGDYNEQFF. The full variable domain, rest sourced from reference TRBV19 and TRBJ2-1, is DGGITQSPKYLFRKEGQNVTLSCEQNLNHDAMYWYRQDPGQGLRLIYYSQIVNDFQKGDIAEGYSVSREKKESFPLTVTSAQKNPTAFYLCASSMTSGDYNEQFFGPGTRLTVL.

J is TRBJ1-1 and V is TRBV18; tentative D call: TRBD1 (5 bases). V lost 2 bases, J lost 1 base, and 8 bases lay in between. The CDR3 is 14 residues long. Germline CDR1 and CDR2: KGHSH and LQKENI. The CDR3 DNA sequence: TGTGCCAGCTCACCAGCCAGGGCGAACACTGAAGCTTTCTTT. It specifies CASSPARANTEAFF.

V is TRBV30 and J is TRBJ2-2; tentative D call: TRBD2 (7 bases). This CDR3 has 13 residues. The germline V and J ends were trimmed by 8 bases and 2 bases, with 12 bases remaining between them. CDR1 and CDR2 (germline): GTSNPN, SVGIG (reference sequence). The CDR3 sequence is CASGTFNTGELFF. In DNA, the CDR3 is TGTGCCAGCGGGACATTCAACACCGGGGAGCTGTTTTTT.

The V gene is TRBV3-1 (or the pseudogene TRBV3-2), the J gene TRBJ2-3; no reliable D call. V dropped 4 bases and J dropped 0 bases, with 8 bases sitting between them. From germline, CDR1 is LGHDT and CDR2 YNNKEL (reference sequence). The CDR3 length is 14 residues. The CDR3 spells CASSPTQSTDTQYF. CDR3 in DNA: TGTGCCAGCAGCCCCACACAGAGCACAGATACGCAGTATTTT.

This clone was counted between two and nine times. V usage is TRBV6-5 and J usage is TRBJ1-4; D is ambiguous. Germline CDR1 reads MNHEY; CDR2 reads SVGAGI. The CDR3 length is 14 residues. Trimming pared 6 bases from V and 2 bases from J, leaving 10 bases between. The CDR3 reads CASSRGWTNEKLFF. Here the CDR3 DNA reads TGTGCCAGCAGCCGCGGTTGGACTAATGAAAAACTGTTTTTT.

The chain employs TRBV19 and TRBJ1-3, with 10 positions matching TRBD1. The germline V gene encodes CDR1 LNHDA and CDR2 SQIVND (reference sequence). The CDR3 extends over 15 amino acids. Germline trimming cut 7 bases from V and 4 bases from J; bases unmatched to any gene: 7. Written as DNA, the CDR3 is TGTGCCAGTACCATAGGGACAGGGGCAGGAAACACCATATATTTT. Amino acids: CASTIGTGAGNTIYF.

This clone has more than one count but fewer than ten. V is TRBV28 and J is TRBJ1-1; D remains ambiguous. The CDR3 has 15 amino acids. V was pared by 6 bases and J by 1 base, with 15 bases between. The germline CDR1 and CDR2 sequences are MDHEN and SYDVKM. The CDR3 DNA reads as TGTGCCAGCAGGAGAGAGAGTCTTGGGAACACTGAAGCTTTCTTT. Translating gives CASRRESLGNTEAFF.

The chain is built from TRBV5-1 and TRBJ2-5; D gene uncertain. CDR1 SGHRS and CDR2 YFSETQ come from the germline V gene. This CDR3 spans 14 amino acids. The ends were cut back, 0 bases at V and 1 base at J, with 7 bases in the middle. The CDR3 region is CASSLGRSQETQYF. CDR3 DNA sequence: TGCGCCAGCAGCTTGGGGAGATCCCAAGAGACCCAGTACTTC.

This chain uses TRBV9 with TRBJ2-7, with 11 bases that match TRBD1. CDR3 length: 13 amino acids. In germline, CDR1 is SGDLS, CDR2 YYNGEE. V dropped 0 bases and J dropped 9; count of bases not matched to a gene: 2. CDR3 region: CASSVGGTGGQYF. The CDR3 nucleotides read TGTGCCAGCAGCGTAGGAGGGACAGGGGGGCAGTACTTC.

This clone was recorded once. The gene calls are TRBV10-1 and TRBJ1-1; 7 bases are a match to TRBD1. J was trimmed by 8 bases and V by 6 bases; bases with no gene match: 9. This CDR3 is built from 13 residues. In germline, CDR1 is WNHNN, CDR2 SYGVQD (reference sequence). CDR3: CASSERTGLEAFF. The CDR3 DNA is TGCGCCAGCAGCGAGAGGACAGGTCTAGAAGCTTTCTTT.

This clone was detected a few times. V gene TRBV7-6 combines with J gene TRBJ2-5, with 9 bases lining up with TRBD1. The J segment lost 3 bases and the V segment lost 5 bases, leaving 7 bases of the junction unmatched. This CDR3 has 15 amino acids. Per germline, CDR1 SGHVS and CDR2 FNYEAQ. DNA for the CDR3: TGTGCCAGCAGCGGGGTCGGGACAGGGAAAGAGACCCAGTACTTC. Amino acid sequence: CASSGVGTGKETQYF.

The V and J genes are TRBV5-5 and TRBJ1-5; 8 positions match TRBD1. The CDR3 has 14 amino acids. Per germline, CDR1 SGHKS and CDR2 YYEKEE (reference sequence). V was clipped by 2 bases and J by 6 bases; unmatched bases: 4. The CDR3 here is CASSFTGTGQPQHF. CDR3 in DNA: TGTGCCAGCAGCTTTACCGGGACAGGTCAGCCCCAGCATTTT.